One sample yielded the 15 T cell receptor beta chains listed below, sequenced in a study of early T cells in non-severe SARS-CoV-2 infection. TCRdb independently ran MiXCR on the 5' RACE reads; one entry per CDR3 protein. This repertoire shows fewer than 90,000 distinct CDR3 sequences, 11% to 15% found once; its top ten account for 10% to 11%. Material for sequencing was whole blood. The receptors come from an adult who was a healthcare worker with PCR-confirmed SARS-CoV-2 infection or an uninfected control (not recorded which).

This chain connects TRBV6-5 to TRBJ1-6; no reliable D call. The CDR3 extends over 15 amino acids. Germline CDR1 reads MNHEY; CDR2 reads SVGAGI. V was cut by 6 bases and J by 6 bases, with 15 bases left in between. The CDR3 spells CASSWVRLLNSPLHF. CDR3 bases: TGTGCCAGCAGCTGGGTCAGACTCCTTAATTCACCCCTCCACTTT.

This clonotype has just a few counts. The CDR3 loop is CASSVGQGAGMSNQPQHF. The CDR3 DNA reads as TGTGCCAGCAGCGTCGGACAGGGGGCGGGAATGAGCAATCAGCCCCAGCATTTT. The V call is TRBV5-5, the J call TRBJ1-5, with 11 positions matching TRBD1. The CDR3 extends over 18 amino acids. Germline trimming cut 4 bases from V and 1 base from J; bases unmatched to any gene: 10. Germline assignment: CDR1 SGHKS and CDR2 YYEKEE (reference sequence).

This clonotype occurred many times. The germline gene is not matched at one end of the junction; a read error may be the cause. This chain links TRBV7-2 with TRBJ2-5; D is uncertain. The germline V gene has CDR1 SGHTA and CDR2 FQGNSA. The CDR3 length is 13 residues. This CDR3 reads CASSFLGFSYSHF. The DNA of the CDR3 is TGTGCCAGCAGCTTCCTGGGATTCTCGTACTCCCACTTC.

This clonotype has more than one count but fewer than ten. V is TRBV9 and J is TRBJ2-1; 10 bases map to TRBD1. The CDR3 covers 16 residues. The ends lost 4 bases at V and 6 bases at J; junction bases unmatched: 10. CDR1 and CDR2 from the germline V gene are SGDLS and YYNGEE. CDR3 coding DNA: TGTGCCAGCAGCCCTCCGGGACAGGGGATGGTCAATGAGCAGTTCTTC. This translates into CASSPPGQGMVNEQFF.

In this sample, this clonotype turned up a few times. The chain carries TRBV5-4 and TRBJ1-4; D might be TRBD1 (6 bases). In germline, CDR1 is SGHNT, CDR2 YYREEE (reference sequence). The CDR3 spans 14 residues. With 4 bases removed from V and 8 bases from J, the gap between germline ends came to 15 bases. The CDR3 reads CASSAGVEPEKLFF. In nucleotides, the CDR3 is TGTGCCAGCAGCGCAGGGGTGGAACCGGAAAAACTGTTTTTT.

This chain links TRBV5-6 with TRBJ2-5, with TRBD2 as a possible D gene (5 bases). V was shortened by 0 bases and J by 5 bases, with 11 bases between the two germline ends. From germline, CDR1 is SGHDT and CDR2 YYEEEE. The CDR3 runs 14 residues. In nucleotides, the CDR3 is TGTGCCAGCAGCTTGGTTGCTAGCCTCGAGACCCAGTACTTC. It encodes CASSLVASLETQYF.

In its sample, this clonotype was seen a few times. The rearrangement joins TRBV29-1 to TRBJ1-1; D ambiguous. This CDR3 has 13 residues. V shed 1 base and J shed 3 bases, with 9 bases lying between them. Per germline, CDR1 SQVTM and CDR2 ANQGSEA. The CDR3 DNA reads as TGCAGCGTTGAAGGGCAGGCTTACACTGAAGCTTTCTTT. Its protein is CSVEGQAYTEAFF.

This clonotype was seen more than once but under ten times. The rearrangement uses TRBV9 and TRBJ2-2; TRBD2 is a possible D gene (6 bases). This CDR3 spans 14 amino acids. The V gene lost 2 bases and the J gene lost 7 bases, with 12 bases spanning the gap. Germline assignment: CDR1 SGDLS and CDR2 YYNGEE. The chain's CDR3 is CASSVSTSFGELFF. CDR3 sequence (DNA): TGTGCCAGCAGCGTTTCAACTAGCTTCGGGGAGCTGTTTTTT.

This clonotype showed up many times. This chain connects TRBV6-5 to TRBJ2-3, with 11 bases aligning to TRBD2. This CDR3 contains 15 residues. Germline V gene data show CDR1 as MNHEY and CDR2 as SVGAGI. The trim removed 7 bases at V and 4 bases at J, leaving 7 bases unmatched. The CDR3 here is CASTPLAGVSDTQYF. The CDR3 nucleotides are TGTGCCAGCACCCCACTAGCGGGGGTTTCAGATACGCAGTATTTT.

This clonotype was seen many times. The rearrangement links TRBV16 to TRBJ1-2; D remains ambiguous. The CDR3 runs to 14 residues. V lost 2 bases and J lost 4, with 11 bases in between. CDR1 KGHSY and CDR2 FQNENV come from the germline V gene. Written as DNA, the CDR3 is TGTGCCAGCAGCCAAGCGTGGTCCACCTATGGCTACACCTTC. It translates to CASSQAWSTYGYTF.

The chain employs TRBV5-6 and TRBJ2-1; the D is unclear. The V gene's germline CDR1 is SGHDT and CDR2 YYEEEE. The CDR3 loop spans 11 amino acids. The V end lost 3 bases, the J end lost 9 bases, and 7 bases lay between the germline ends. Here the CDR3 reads CASSYLGEQFF. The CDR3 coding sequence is TGTGCCAGCAGCTACCTAGGTGAGCAGTTCTTC. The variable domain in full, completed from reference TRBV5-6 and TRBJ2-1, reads DAGVTQSPTHLIKTRGQQVTLRCSPKSGHDTVSWYQQALGQGPQFIFQYYEEEERQRGNFPDRFSGHQFPNYSSELNVNALLLGDSALYLCASSYLGEQFFGPGTRLTVL.

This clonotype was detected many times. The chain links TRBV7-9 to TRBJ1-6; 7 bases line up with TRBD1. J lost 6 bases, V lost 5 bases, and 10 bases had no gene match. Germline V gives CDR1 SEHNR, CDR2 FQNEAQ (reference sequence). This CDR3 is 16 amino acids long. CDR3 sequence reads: CASSPSLTGTNSPLHF. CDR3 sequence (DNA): TGTGCCAGCAGCCCCTCTCTGACAGGGACTAATTCACCCCTCCACTTT.

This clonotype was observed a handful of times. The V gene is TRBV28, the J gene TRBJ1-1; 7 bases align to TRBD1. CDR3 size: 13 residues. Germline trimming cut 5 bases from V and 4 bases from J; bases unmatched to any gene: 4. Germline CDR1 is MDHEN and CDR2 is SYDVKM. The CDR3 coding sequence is TGTGCCAGCAGTATACAGGGGAGCACTGAAGCTTTCTTT. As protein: CASSIQGSTEAFF.

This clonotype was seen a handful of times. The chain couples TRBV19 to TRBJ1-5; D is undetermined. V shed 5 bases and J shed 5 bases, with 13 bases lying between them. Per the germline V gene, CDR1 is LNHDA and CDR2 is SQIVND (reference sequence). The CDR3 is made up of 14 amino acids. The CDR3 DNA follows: TGTGCCAGTAGTGTCCCGTTGTCAGATCAGCCCCAGCATTTT. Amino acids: CASSVPLSDQPQHF.

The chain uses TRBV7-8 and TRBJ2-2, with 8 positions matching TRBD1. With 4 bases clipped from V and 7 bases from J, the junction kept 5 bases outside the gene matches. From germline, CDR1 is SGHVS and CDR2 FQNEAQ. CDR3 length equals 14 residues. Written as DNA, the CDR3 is TGTGCCAGCAGCTCCGGACAGGGAAACGGGGAGCTGTTTTTT. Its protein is CASSSGQGNGELFF.